This T cell receptor beta chain was documented in a study of STAT5B mutations in CD4+ large granular lymphocyte leukemia. V dropped 6 bases and J dropped 7; count of bases not matched to a gene: 24. The CDR3 totals 20 residues. CDR1 and CDR2 (germline): MRHNA, SNTAGT. Some clones are missing from TCRdb's copy, which holds only in-frame ones; the method was immunoSEQ multiplex PCR. Among over 25,000 clones listed, just under 85% were seen once. This clone was counted once. The chain has TRBV6-4 and TRBJ2-2; 9 positions match TRBD1. Sequencing used CD4+ T cells from blood buffy coats. This sequence originates from a human donor in good health. The CDR3 sequence is CASSRTGAASIGTTSGELFF. The CDR3 region has the DNA TGTGCCAGCAGCAGGACAGGGGCGGCCTCTATAGGGACAACCAGCGGGGAGCTGTTTTTT.